The rows below give T cell receptor beta chains drawn from one sample of a study of PD-1 blockade in mismatch repair-deficient tumors. Generated by immunoSEQ multiplex PCR, the TCRdb table keeps only in-frame clones and is missing some. Seen here are roughly 120,000 clones, about nine tenths observed once, and the top ten hold roughly 10%. Sequencing used peripheral blood, obtained 72 weeks after starting pembrolizumab. The receptors were sampled from an adult with mismatch repair-deficient cancer. Each CDR3 is given with its conserved first and last residue. D genes are given only for firm matches. A clone size is listed for some rows: how often the clone was seen (once, few, many), or a class if it is expanded.

D gene | clone size | J gene | V gene | CDR3 DNA | CDR3 protein
TRBD1 | NA | TRBJ2-7 | TRBV16 | TGTGCCAGCAGCCAACGGGACAGGACCTACGAGCAGTACTTC | CASSQRDRTYEQYF
NA | NA | TRBJ2-2 | TRBV29-1 | TGCAGCGTGACCGCGAACACCGGGGAGCTGTTTTTT | CSVTANTGELFF
TRBD2 | NA | TRBJ2-3 | TRBV11-2 | TGTGCCAGCAGCACCGCCTTAAGCGGGAGAGATACGCAGTATTTT | CASSTALSGRDTQYF
NA | NA | TRBJ2-2 | TRBV27 | TGTGCCAGCAGTTTATTTGAACTAGCGAACACCGGGGAGCTGTTTTTT | CASSLFELANTGELFF
NA | NA | TRBJ2-2 | TRBV5-6 | TGTGCCAGCAGCCCGCCCGACGAGAACACCGGGGAGCTGTTTTTT | CASSPPDENTGELFF
NA | NA | TRBJ1-1 | TRBV5-1 | TGCGCCAGCACCCTACAGGGATCGAGGAACACTGAAGCTTTCTTT | CASTLQGSRNTEAFF
NA | NA | TRBJ2-4 | TRBV7-9 | TGTGCCAGCAGCTTGAGACAGGGCAGGGGGGAAAACATTCAGTACTTC | CASSLRQGRGENIQYF
TRBD1 | NA | TRBJ1-1 | TRBV10-2 | TGCGCCAGCTACATTGGGACAGAGAACACTGAAGCTTTCTTT | CASYIGTENTEAFF
NA | few | TRBJ2-7 | TRBV27 | TGTGCCAGCAGAGGGTTGGGCTACGAGCAGTACTTC | CASRGLGYEQYF
TRBD2 | NA | TRBJ2-3 | TRBV2 | TGTGCCAGCAGCTGGGTTTCGGGCCTAGCGGGATTTCGGGATAGCACAGATACGCAGTATTTT | CASSWVSGLAGFRDSTDTQYF